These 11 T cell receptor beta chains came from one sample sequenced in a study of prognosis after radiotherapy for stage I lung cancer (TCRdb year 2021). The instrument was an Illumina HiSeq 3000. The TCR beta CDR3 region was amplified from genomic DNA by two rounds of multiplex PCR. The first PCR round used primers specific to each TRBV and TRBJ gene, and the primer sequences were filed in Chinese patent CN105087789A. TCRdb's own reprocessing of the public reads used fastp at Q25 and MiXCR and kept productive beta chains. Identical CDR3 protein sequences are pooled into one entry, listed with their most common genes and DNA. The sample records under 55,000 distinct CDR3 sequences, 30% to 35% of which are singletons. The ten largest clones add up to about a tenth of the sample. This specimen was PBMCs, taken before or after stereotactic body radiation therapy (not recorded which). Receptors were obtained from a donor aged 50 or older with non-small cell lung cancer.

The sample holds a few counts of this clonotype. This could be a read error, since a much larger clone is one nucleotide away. The CDR3 sequence is CASSLSKQSGELFF. DNA of the CDR3: TGTGCCAGCAGCTTATCAAAGCAATCCGGGGAGCTGTTTTTT. The chain uses TRBV7-2 and TRBJ2-2; D gene uncertain. This CDR3 region has 14 residues. V dropped 2 bases and J dropped 6 bases, with 10 bases sitting between them. Germline V CDR1 and CDR2: SGHTA, FQGNSA.

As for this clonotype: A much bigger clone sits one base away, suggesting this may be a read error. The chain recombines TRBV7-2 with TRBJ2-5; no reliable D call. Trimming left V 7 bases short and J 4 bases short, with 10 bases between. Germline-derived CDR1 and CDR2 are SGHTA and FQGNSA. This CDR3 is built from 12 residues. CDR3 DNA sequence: TGTGCCAGCATTCCCCAGTTAGAGACCCAGTACTTC. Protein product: CASIPQLETQYF. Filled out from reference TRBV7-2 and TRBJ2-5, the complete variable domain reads GAGVSQSPSNKVTEKGKDVELRCDPISGHTALYWYRQSLGQGLEFLIYFQGNSAPDKSGLPSDRFSAERTGGSVSTLTIQRTQQEDSAVYLCASIPQLETQYFGPGTRLLVL.

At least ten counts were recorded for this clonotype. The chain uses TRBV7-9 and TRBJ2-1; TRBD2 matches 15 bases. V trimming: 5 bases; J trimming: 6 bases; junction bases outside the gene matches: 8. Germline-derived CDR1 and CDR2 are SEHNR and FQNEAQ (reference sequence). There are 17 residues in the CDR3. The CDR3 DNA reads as TGTGCCAGCAGCGGATGGACTAGCGGGAGGGATTCCAATGAGCAGTTCTTC. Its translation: CASSGWTSGRDSNEQFF.

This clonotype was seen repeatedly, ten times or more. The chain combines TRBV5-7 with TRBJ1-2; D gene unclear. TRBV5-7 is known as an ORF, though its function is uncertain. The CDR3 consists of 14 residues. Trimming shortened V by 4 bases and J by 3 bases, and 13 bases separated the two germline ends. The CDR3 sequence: CASSQARKDYGYTF. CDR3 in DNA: TGTGCCAGCAGCCAGGCAAGAAAGGACTATGGCTACACCTTC.

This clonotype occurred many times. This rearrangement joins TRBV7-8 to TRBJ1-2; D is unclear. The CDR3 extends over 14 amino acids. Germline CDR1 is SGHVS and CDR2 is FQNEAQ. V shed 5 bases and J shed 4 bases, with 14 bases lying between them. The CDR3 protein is CASSNFGVTYGYTF. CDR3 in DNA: TGTGCCAGCAGCAATTTTGGGGTTACCTATGGCTACACCTTC.

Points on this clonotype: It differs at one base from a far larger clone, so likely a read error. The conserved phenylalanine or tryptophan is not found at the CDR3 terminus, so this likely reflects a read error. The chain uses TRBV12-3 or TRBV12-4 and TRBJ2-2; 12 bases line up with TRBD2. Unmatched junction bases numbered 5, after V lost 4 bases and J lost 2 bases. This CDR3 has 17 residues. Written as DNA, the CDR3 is TGTGCCAGCAGTTGGGGACTAGCGGGTCTCAACACCGGGGAGCTGTTTCTT. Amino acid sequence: CASSWGLAGLNTGELFL.

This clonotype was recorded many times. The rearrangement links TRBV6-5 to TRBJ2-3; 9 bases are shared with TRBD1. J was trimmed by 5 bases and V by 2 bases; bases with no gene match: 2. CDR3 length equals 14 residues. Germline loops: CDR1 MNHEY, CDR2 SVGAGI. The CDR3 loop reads CASSYGQGIDTQYF. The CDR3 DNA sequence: TGTGCCAGCAGTTACGGACAGGGGATAGATACGCAGTATTTT.

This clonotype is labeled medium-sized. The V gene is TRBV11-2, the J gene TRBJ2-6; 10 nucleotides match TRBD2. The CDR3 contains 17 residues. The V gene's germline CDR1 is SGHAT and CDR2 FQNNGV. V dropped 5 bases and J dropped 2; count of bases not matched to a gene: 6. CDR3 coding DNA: TGTGCCAGCAGCACAACTAGCGGGGCCACTGGGGCCAACGTCCTGACTTTC. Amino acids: CASSTTSGATGANVLTF.

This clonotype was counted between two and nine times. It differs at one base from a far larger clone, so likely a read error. The CDR3 here is CASGPGTSGRALRNEQFF. The CDR3, as DNA: TGTGCCAGCGGCCCCGGGACTAGCGGGAGGGCCTTACGCAATGAGCAGTTCTTC. This chain uses TRBV7-9 with TRBJ2-1; TRBD2 matches at 16 bases. This CDR3 has 18 residues. Germline V gives CDR1 SEHNR, CDR2 FQNEAQ (reference sequence). V was clipped by 8 bases and J by 6 bases; unmatched bases: 13.

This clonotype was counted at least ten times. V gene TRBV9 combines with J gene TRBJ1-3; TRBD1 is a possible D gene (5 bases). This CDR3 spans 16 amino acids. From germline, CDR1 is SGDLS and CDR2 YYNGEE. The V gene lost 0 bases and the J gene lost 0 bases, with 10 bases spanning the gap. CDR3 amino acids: CASSVGQGPSGNTIYF. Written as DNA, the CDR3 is TGTGCCAGCAGCGTAGGCCAGGGACCCTCTGGAAACACCATATATTTT.

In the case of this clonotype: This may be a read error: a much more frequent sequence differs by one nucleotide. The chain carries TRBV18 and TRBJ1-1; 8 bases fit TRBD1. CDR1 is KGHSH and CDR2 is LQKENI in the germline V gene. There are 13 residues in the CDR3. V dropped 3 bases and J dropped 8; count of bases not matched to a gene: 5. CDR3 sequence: CASSPAGQVEAFF. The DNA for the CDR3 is TGTGCCAGCTCACCCGCGGGACAGGTAGAAGCTTTCTTT.